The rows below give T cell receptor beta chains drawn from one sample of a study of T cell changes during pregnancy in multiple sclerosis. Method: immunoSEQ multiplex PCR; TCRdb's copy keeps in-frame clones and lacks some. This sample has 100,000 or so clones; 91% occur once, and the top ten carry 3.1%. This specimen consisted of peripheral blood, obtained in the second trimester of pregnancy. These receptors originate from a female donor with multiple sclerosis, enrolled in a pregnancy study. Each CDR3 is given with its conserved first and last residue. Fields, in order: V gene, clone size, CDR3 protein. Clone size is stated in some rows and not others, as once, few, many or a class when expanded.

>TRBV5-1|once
CASSLGQGDEYF
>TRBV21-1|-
CASSKSRLAGAFSSYNEQFF
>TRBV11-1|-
CASSLGRGLNTEAFF
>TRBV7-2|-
CASSLTGGGTGELFF
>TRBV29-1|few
CSGKQGTTNEKLFF
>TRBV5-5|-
CASSLAPVRIQYF
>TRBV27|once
CASSLSTGMFSYEQYF
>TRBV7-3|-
CASSAGLASVNEQFF
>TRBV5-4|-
CASSDLRGRGYEQYF
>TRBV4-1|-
CASSQAPGTALSSQETQYF
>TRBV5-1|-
CASSSGLAGANSYEQYF
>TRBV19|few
CASRPGTSGHNEQFF
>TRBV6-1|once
CASRFENLNTEAFF
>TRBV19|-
CASSTETPGEAKNIQYF
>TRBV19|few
CASSIDRRETQYF
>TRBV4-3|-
CASSQDGSAGWETQYF
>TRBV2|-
CASSEDTAGPYEQYF
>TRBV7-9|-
CASSSRGVNTEAFF
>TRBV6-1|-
CASSRTANEKLFF
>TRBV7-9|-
CASSPRTSGRSYFRDEQFF
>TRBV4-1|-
CASSQYPLAQTYEQYF
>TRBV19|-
CASGQGNTEAFF
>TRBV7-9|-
CASTQGNQPQHF
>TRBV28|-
CASSSSPGTANTEAFF
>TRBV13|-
CASSRRTELMNTEAFF
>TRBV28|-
CASSVGGAEANVLTF
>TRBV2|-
CASRTPRQGKDGYTF
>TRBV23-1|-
CELGAYLAEAFF
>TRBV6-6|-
CASVKVGGMNTEAFF
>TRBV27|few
CASSSGGLGAEAFF
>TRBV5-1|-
CASSLGQSYEQYF
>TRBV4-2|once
CASSQERAGANTGELFF
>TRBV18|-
CASSKDRGTEAFF
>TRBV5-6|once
CASSLVVLADTDTQYF
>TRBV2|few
CASSSNIQYF
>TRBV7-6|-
CASSLAEPGQRSSYEQYF
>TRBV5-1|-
CASSEGLVGYNEQFF
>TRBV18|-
CASSPNRQGGSYGYTF
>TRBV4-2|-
CASSQPGTGGEQYF
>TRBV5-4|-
CASSSASGRASHEQYF
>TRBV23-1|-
CAGTSSTGPVGSGELFF
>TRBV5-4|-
CASSAPGETQYF
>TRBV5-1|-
CASSLFSGTSYNEQFF
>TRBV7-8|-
CASSPRSAGGYTDTQYF
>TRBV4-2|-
CASSQDREGGFTDTQYF
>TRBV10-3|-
CAISEPGGSGQPQHF
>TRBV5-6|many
CASSLLGYGEQFF
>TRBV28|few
CASSLHCEGCEQYF